This T cell receptor beta chain is drawn from a study of lymphopenia after photon versus proton radiotherapy. Study-wide results and limits: Survival link was tested only in deceased patients; proton benefit remains a possibility. Photon-treated patients lost naive T cells and TCR diversity; proton-treated stayed stable. After lymphocyte nadir, photon-treated repertoires showed oligoclonal expansion, especially CD8+ Temra.

As for this clone: Its target is unknown.

Some clones are missing from TCRdb's copy, which holds only in-frame ones; the method was immunoSEQ multiplex PCR. Found here are about 30,000 clones, 94% of them singletons; the top ten hold 0.6% to 0.85%. The receptor was isolated from a woman aged 45 to 65 with cholangiocarcinoma. The material was peripheral blood, obtained from a patient treated with photon-based radiotherapy.

Here the CDR3 reads CASARAAGNTEAFF. The CDR3 bases are TGCGCCAGCGCTAGGGCCGCCGGGAACACTGAAGCTTTCTTT. The chain joins TRBV5-1 to TRBJ1-1, with unresolved D. Germline assignment: CDR1 SGHRS and CDR2 YFSETQ. The CDR3 extends over 14 amino acids. The V end was cut by 7 bases, the J end by 1 base, with 14 bases between.